The rows below give T cell receptor beta chains drawn from one sample of a study of cytomegalovirus exposure and HLA in healthy donors. Method: immunoSEQ multiplex PCR; TCRdb's copy keeps in-frame clones and lacks some. The top ten hold 3.7% of the sample, which has about 160,000 clones, 77% seen once. The sequencing input was PBMCs. These receptors all stem from a young man in good health and CMV-seropositive. The CDR3 runs from the conserved cysteine through the conserved F or W. Fields, in order: CDR3 length, V gene, clone size, D gene, J gene, CDR3 protein, CDR3 DNA. The D gene is left open where the match is weak. Some rows mark clone size as missing; the rest say once, few, many or name a class of expanded clone.

>12|TRBV30|-|-|TRBJ2-5
CAWSGNEETQYF
TGTGCCTGGAGTGGCAACGAGGAGACCCAGTACTTC
>17|TRBV9|-|TRBD2|TRBJ2-3
CASSVGLSGGSTDTQYF
TGTGCCAGCAGCGTAGGTTTAAGCGGGGGAAGCACAGATACGCAGTATTTT
>16|TRBV2|-|TRBD1|TRBJ1-1
CASRGEGGRGQTEAFF
TGTGCCAGTCGGGGTGAGGGGGGCAGGGGGCAGACTGAAGCTTTCTTT
>14|TRBV12-1|few|-|TRBJ2-3
CASSTGWGGDAQYF
TGTGCCAGCAGCACCGGGTGGGGCGGGGATGCGCAGTATTTT
>16|TRBV19|-|-|TRBJ1-6
CASSPGEGFYNSPLHF
TGTGCCAGTAGTCCCGGAGAGGGCTTCTATAATTCACCCCTCCACTTT
>15|TRBV28|-|-|TRBJ1-6
CASSFTRTNNSPLHF
TGTGCCAGCAGTTTTACCAGGACTAATAATTCACCCCTCCACTTT
>15|TRBV11-2|-|TRBD1|TRBJ2-7
CASSLVRGQGYEQYF
TGTGCCAGCAGCTTAGTTAGGGGACAGGGTTACGAGCAGTACTTC
>13|TRBV6-1|-|-|TRBJ2-5
CASSESLQETQYF
TGTGCCAGCAGTGAAAGCTTACAAGAGACCCAGTACTTC
>15|TRBV6-5|-|TRBD1|TRBJ1-2
CASSRRQGSDYGYTF
TGTGCCAGCAGCCGACGACAGGGATCGGACTATGGCTACACCTTC
>16|TRBV7-2|-|-|TRBJ2-3
CASSLGGSWVTDTQYF
TGTGCCAGCAGCTTAGGCGGCAGTTGGGTTACAGATACGCAGTATTTT
>16|TRBV7-9|few|-|TRBJ2-5
CASSRNQGIIQETQYF
TGTGCCAGCAGCCGAAACCAGGGTATCATACAAGAGACCCAGTACTTC
>16|TRBV4-2|-|-|TRBJ2-5
CASSQEEGAGQETQYF
TGTGCCAGCAGCCAAGAGGAGGGGGCCGGACAAGAGACCCAGTACTTC
>14|TRBV5-1|-|TRBD1|TRBJ1-1
CASRDGTGNTEAFF
TGCGCCAGCAGAGATGGGACAGGGAACACTGAAGCTTTCTTT
>16|TRBV19|once|-|TRBJ2-3
CASSIGASSYTDTQYF
TGTGCCAGTAGTATAGGGGCTAGCAGTTATACCGATACGCAGTATTTT
>13|TRBV4-1|-|TRBD2|TRBJ2-7
CASSQGGGYEQYF
TGCGCCAGCAGCCAAGGGGGGGGCTACGAGCAGTACTTC
>14|TRBV30|-|TRBD2|TRBJ2-7
CAWSFSGGGYEQYF
TGTGCCTGGAGTTTTAGCGGGGGGGGATACGAGCAGTACTTC
>14|TRBV7-2|once|-|TRBJ2-2
CASIGGRGTGELFF
TGTGCCAGCATCGGTGGGCGCGGGACCGGGGAGCTGTTTTTT
>16|TRBV28|-|-|TRBJ2-4
CASSPYRGLAKNIQYF
TGTGCCAGCAGTCCTTACCGAGGTCTAGCCAAAAACATTCAGTACTTC